The 26 T cell receptor beta chains listed next were all sequenced from one sample in a study of glioma-infiltrating T cells. TCR alpha and beta CDR3 regions were amplified from RNA using iRepertoire nested multiplex PCR. Each CDR3 protein gets one entry after TCRdb re-called the multiplex PCR reads with MiXCR. The table includes more than 300,000 distinct CDR3 sequences, about two fifths detected once. The sample was glioma tissue, nonneoplastic brain tissue, or PBMCs (not recorded which). The receptors come from a human donor with low-grade glioma or glioblastoma, undergoing nonglioma brain surgery, or in good health (not recorded which).

V and J are TRBV24-1 and TRBJ2-1, with TRBD1 matching 7 bases. Per germline, CDR1 KGHDR and CDR2 SFDVKD. J gave up 13 bases and V 4 bases, and 6 bases lay outside the gene matches. The CDR3 length is 12 residues. CDR3 amino acids: CATSDPTGRQFF. The CDR3 region has the DNA TGTGCCACCAGTGACCCGACAGGGAGACAGTTCTTC.

The chain combines TRBV4-1 with TRBJ2-7, with 15 bases aligning to TRBD2. The length of the CDR3 is 17 residues. Germline V CDR1 and CDR2: MGHRA, YSYEKL. J gave up 5 bases and V 4 bases, and 9 bases lay outside the gene matches. The CDR3 is CASSPLGLAGGLDEQYF. The CDR3 DNA is TGCGCCAGCAGCCCGCTCGGACTAGCGGGAGGGTTGGACGAGCAGTACTTC.

This clonotype was seen more than once but under ten times. This chain uses TRBV27 with TRBJ2-7; 7 positions match TRBD1. The ends lost 6 bases at V and 2 bases at J; junction bases unmatched: 13. The germline CDR1 and CDR2 sequences are MNHEY and SMNVEV (reference sequence). This CDR3 region has 16 residues. CDR3 sequence: CASRTRQGVRTYEQYF. The CDR3 DNA is TGTGCCAGCAGAACTAGACAGGGAGTACGGACCTACGAGCAGTACTTC.

The CDR3 spells CAGTNRGLYQETQYF. Written as DNA, the CDR3 is TGTGCCGGGACCAACAGGGGATTGTACCAAGAGACCCAGTACTTC. The chain carries TRBV2 and TRBJ2-5; the match to TRBD1 covers 7 bases. This CDR3 has 15 residues. The V gene's germline CDR1 is SNHLY and CDR2 FYNNEI. The V gene end was trimmed by 11 bases and the J gene end by 0 bases; junction bases not matched to a gene: 12.

This clonotype was seen many times. V and J are TRBV20-1 and TRBJ2-3; 8 bases are shared with TRBD2. In germline, CDR1 is DFQATT, CDR2 SNEGSKA (reference sequence). The trim removed 5 bases at V and 4 bases at J, leaving 8 bases unmatched. There are 14 residues in the CDR3. The CDR3 DNA follows: TGCAGTGCTTGGACTAGCATTTTCCCAGATACGCAGTATTTT. This gives the protein CSAWTSIFPDTQYF.

This rearrangement joins TRBV7-9 to TRBJ1-1, with D possibly being TRBD1 (6 bases). Germline loops: CDR1 SEHNR, CDR2 FQNEAQ (reference sequence). This CDR3 comprises 13 residues. V lost 2 bases, J lost 6 bases, and 10 bases lay in between. The CDR3 loop is CASSLSEGAEAFF. Written as DNA, the CDR3 is TGTGCCAGCAGCTTATCCGAGGGGGCTGAAGCTTTCTTT.

The rearrangement joins TRBV7-9 to TRBJ2-2; no clear D. Looked up from germline, CDR1 is SEHNR and CDR2 is FQNEAQ (reference sequence). This CDR3 is 14 amino acids long. V shed 5 bases and J shed 1 base, with 8 bases lying between them. For the CDR3, the DNA is TGTGCCAGCAGCCCCCTTAGGAACACCGGGGAGCTGTTTTTT. This codes for CASSPLRNTGELFF.

This clonotype appeared many times. The chain employs TRBV6-2 or TRBV6-3 and TRBJ2-3; maybe TRBD1 (6 bases). The germline gives CDR1 MNHEY, CDR2 SVGEGT. This CDR3 has 14 residues. Trimming removed 2 bases from V and 2 bases from J, with 8 bases in between. The CDR3, as DNA: TGTGCCAGCAGTTACGGGGACACCACAGATACGCAGTATTTT. As protein: CASSYGDTTDTQYF.

The chain combines TRBV15 with TRBJ2-3; no clear D. Per the germline V gene, CDR1 is LNHNV and CDR2 is YYDKDF (reference sequence). The CDR3 contains 15 residues. The germline V and J ends were trimmed by 5 bases and 1 base, with 13 bases remaining between them. CDR3 in amino acids: CATSAGRTRTDTQYF. CDR3 nucleotides: TGTGCCACCAGCGCAGGACGGACGCGCACAGATACGCAGTATTTT.

This chain joins TRBV11-2 and TRBJ1-6; 11 positions agree with TRBD1. Per germline, CDR1 SGHAT and CDR2 FQNNGV. V was clipped by 5 bases and J by 9 bases; unmatched bases: 3. CDR3 length equals 14 residues. CDR3 DNA: TGTGCCAGCAGCGGGACAGGGGGATCTTCACCCCTCCACTTT. Translating gives CASSGTGGSSPLHF.

This clonotype was observed a handful of times. The genes are TRBV7-6 and TRBJ2-7, with 8 bases matching TRBD1. The V and J ends lost 5 bases and 6 bases, in that order; junction bases with no gene match: 9. The CDR3 contains 14 residues. Per germline, CDR1 SGHVS and CDR2 FNYEAQ. The CDR3 DNA follows: TGTGCCAGCAGCCCCGACAGGGGAGTGTCCGAGCAGTACTTC. Protein product: CASSPDRGVSEQYF.

Ten or more counts support this clonotype. The chain combines TRBV27 with TRBJ2-1; 10 bases line up with TRBD2. Germline CDR1 reads MNHEY; CDR2 reads SMNVEV (reference sequence). Unmatched junction bases numbered 4, after V lost 2 bases and J lost 6 bases. The CDR3 has 15 residues. The CDR3 sequence is CASSLGLAGGNEQFF. In DNA, the CDR3 is TGTGCCAGCAGTTTAGGATTAGCGGGAGGCAATGAGCAGTTCTTC.

This clonotype was recorded a few times. This chain links TRBV6-1 with TRBJ1-1; 9 bases are shared with TRBD1. With V trimmed by 8 bases and J by 9 bases, 10 bases remained unmatched. CDR1 MNHNS and CDR2 SASEGT come from the germline V gene. The CDR3 consists of 13 residues. CDR3 sequence: CASGNTGGSQAFF. The DNA of the CDR3 is TGTGCCAGCGGTAATACAGGGGGCTCTCAAGCTTTCTTT.

V and J are TRBV19 and TRBJ1-1; TRBD1 might be the D (6 bases). V gave up 4 bases and J gave up 3 bases, with 15 bases separating them. Germline loops: CDR1 LNHDA, CDR2 SQIVND (reference sequence). CDR3 size: 15 residues. This chain's CDR3 is CASSNYFEGDTEAFF. The CDR3, as DNA: TGTGCCAGTAGTAATTACTTCGAGGGGGACACTGAAGCTTTCTTT.

The chain has TRBV3-1 and TRBJ1-2, with D perhaps matching TRBD1 (6 bases). The ends were cut back, 8 bases at V and 6 bases at J, with 19 bases in the middle. The CDR3 loop spans 14 amino acids. The germline gives CDR1 LGHDT, CDR2 YNNKEL (reference sequence). The CDR3 nucleotides are TGTGCCAGCGGACCCTCACACAGGGCCAATGGCTACACCTTC. Amino acid sequence: CASGPSHRANGYTF. The variable domain in full, with the rest retrieved from reference TRBV3-1 and TRBJ1-2, is DTAVSQTPKYLVTQMGNDKSIKCEQNLGHDTMYWYKQDSKKFLKIMFSYNNKELIINETVPNRFSPKSPDKAHLNLHINSLELGDSAVYFCASGPSHRANGYTFGSGTRLTVV.

Turning to this clonotype: No conserved phenylalanine or tryptophan is present at the end of the CDR3, so a read error is the likely explanation. The gene calls are TRBV20-1 and TRBJ1-1; 8 bases are a match to TRBD1. The J segment lost 8 bases and the V segment lost 6 bases, leaving 8 bases of the junction unmatched. The CDR3 has 12 residues. In germline, CDR1 is DFQATT, CDR2 SNEGSKA (reference sequence). For the CDR3, the DNA is TGCAGTGCGCTGGACAGGGTAGGCGAAGCTTTCTCT. Its translation: CSALDRVGEAFS.

A note on this clonotype: This may stem from a read error, because a much larger clone lies one nucleotide away. Here the CDR3 DNA reads TGTGCCAGCAGTGAAATGGGGGGAGGAGACACTGAAGCTTTCTTT. Protein sequence: CASSEMGGGDTEAFF. The chain employs TRBV2 and TRBJ1-1; D possibly corresponds to TRBD1 (5 bases). The CDR3 is 15 amino acids. Between the trimmed V and J ends, which lost 2 bases and 3 bases, there was a span of 13 bases. Germline CDR1 reads SNHLY; CDR2 reads FYNNEI.

Notes on this clonotype: Being one base from a much bigger clone, this may be a read error. The chain employs TRBV4-1 and TRBJ2-7; D call uncertain. From germline, CDR1 is MGHRA and CDR2 YSYEKL. This CDR3 contains 12 residues. Trimming left V 1 base short and J 7 bases short, with 8 bases between. The CDR3: CASSQVQDEQYF. CDR3 bases: TGCGCCAGCAGCCAAGTCCAGGATGAGCAGTACTTC.

The chain links TRBV7-2 to TRBJ2-7, with 7 bases lining up with TRBD1. The germline V gene has CDR1 SGHTA and CDR2 FQGNSA. The CDR3 length is 14 residues. V shed 2 bases, J shed 3 bases, and the junction held 4 bases outside the gene matches. This CDR3 reads CASSLPDRVYEQYF. CDR3 coding DNA: TGTGCCAGCAGCTTACCCGACAGGGTCTACGAGCAGTACTTC. The entire variable domain, with the rest obtained from reference TRBV7-2 and TRBJ2-7, is as follows: GAGVSQSPSNKVTEKGKDVELRCDPISGHTALYWYRQSLGQGLEFLIYFQGNSAPDKSGLPSDRFSAERTGGSVSTLTIQRTQQEDSAVYLCASSLPDRVYEQYFGPGTRLTVT.

About this clonotype: This may stem from a read error, because a much larger clone lies one nucleotide away. The chain recombines TRBV28 with TRBJ1-2; 8 nucleotides match TRBD1. The length of the CDR3 is 12 residues. Looked up from germline, CDR1 is MDHEN and CDR2 is SYDVKM. The CDR3 loop is CAGRQGNYGHTF. The CDR3 DNA sequence: TGTGCCGGACGACAGGGGAACTATGGCCACACCTTC.

The V gene is TRBV28, the J gene TRBJ1-5, with 7 positions matching TRBD1. CDR1 is MDHEN and CDR2 is SYDVKM in the germline V gene. CDR3 length: 17 residues. With V trimmed by 3 bases and J by 0 bases, 8 bases remained unmatched. The CDR3 DNA sequence: TGTGCCAGCAGTTTTGCAGGGGGGGGGTATAGCAATCAGCCCCAGCATTTT. This gives the protein CASSFAGGGYSNQPQHF.

This clonotype was recorded a few times. V usage is TRBV6-5 and J usage is TRBJ1-6; possible D gene TRBD1, 5 bases. Trimming removed 2 bases from V and 6 bases from J, with 8 bases in between. This CDR3 spans 14 amino acids. The germline V gene has CDR1 MNHEY and CDR2 SVGAGI. The CDR3 DNA is TGTGCCAGCAGTTACCTTGACAGTAATTCACCCCTCCACTTT. It translates to CASSYLDSNSPLHF.

Many counts were recorded for this clonotype. The chain has TRBV20-1 and TRBJ2-2; D unclear. Trimming took off 1 base at V and 1 base at J, with 1 base between the two ends. Germline V CDR1 and CDR2: DFQATT, SNEGSKA (reference sequence). The CDR3 runs 12 residues. The CDR3, as DNA: TGCAGTGCTAGAGTGAACACCGGGGAGCTGTTTTTT. Amino acids: CSARVNTGELFF.

A few counts support this clonotype. This rearrangement joins TRBV27 to TRBJ2-1; possibly TRBD2 for D (6 bases). Deletions cut 2 bases from V and 3 bases from J, with 14 bases between. This CDR3 has 16 amino acids. Germline values: CDR1 MNHEY, CDR2 SMNVEV (reference sequence). The CDR3 region is CASSLVRENNYNEQFF. The DNA of the CDR3 is TGTGCCAGCAGTTTAGTTCGGGAGAATAACTACAATGAGCAGTTCTTC.

The chain couples TRBV28 to TRBJ2-7, with TRBD1 matching over 9 bases. CDR3 length: 15 residues. CDR1 is MDHEN and CDR2 is SYDVKM in the germline V gene. V trimming: 9 bases; J trimming: 4 bases; junction bases outside the gene matches: 13. CDR3: CASTLGGTGPYEQYF. Written as DNA, the CDR3 is TGTGCCAGTACATTAGGGGGGACAGGGCCTTACGAGCAGTACTTC.

J is TRBJ2-3 and V is TRBV14; 8 bases line up with TRBD1. This CDR3 has 16 amino acids. CDR1 is SGHDN and CDR2 is FVKESK in the germline V gene. With V trimmed by 2 bases and J by 2 bases, 6 bases remained unmatched. This CDR3 reads CASSQWTGRATDTQYF. The CDR3 region has the DNA TGTGCCAGCAGCCAATGGACAGGGAGAGCCACAGATACGCAGTATTTT.